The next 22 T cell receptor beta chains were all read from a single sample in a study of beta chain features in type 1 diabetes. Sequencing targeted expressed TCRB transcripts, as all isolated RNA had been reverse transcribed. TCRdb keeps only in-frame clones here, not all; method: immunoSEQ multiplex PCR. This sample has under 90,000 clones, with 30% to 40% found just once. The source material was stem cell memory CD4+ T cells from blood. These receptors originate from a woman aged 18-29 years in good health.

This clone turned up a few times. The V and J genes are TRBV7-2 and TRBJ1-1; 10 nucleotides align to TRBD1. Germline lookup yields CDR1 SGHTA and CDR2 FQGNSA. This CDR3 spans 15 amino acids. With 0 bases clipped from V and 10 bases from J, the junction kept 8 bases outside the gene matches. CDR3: CASSLAQDRGQLAFF. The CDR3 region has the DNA TGTGCCAGCAGCTTAGCTCAAGACAGGGGGCAGCTAGCTTTCTTT. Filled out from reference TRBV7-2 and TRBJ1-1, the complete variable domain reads GAGVSQSPSNKVTEKGKDVELRCDPISGHTALYWYRQSLGQGLEFLIYFQGNSAPDKSGLPSDRFSAERTGGSVSTLTIQRTQQEDSAVYLCASSLAQDRGQLAFFGQGTRLTVV.

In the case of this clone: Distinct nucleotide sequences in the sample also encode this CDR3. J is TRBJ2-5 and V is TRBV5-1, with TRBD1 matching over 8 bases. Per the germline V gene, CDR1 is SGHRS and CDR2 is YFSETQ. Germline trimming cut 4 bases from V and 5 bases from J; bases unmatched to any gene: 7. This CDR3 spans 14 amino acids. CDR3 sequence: CASSLGQGWETQYF. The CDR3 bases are TGCGCCAGCAGCCTCGGACAGGGATGGGAGACCCAGTACTTC.

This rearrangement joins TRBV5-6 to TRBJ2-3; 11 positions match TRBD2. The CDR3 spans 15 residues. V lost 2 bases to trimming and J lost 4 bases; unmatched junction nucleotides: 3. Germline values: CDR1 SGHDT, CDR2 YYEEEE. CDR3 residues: CASSFSGGAADTQYF. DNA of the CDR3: TGTGCCAGCAGCTTTAGCGGGGGGGCGGCAGATACGCAGTATTTT.

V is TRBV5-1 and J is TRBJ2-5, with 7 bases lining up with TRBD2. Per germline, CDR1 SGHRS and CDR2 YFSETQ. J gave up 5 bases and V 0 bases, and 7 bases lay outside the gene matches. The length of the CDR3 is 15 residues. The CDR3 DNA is TGCGCCAGCAGCTTGGAAGGGAGGGCCCATGAGACCCAGTACTTC. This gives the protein CASSLEGRAHETQYF.

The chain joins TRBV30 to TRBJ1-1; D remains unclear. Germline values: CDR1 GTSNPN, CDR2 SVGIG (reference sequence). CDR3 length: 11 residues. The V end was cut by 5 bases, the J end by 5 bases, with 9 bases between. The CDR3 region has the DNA TGTGCCTGGGCCGGGGAAACTGAAGCTTTCTTT. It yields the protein CAWAGETEAFF.

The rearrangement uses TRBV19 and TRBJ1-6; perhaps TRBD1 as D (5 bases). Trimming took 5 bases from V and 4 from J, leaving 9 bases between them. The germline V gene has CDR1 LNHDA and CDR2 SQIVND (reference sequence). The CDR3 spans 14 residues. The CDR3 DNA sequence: TGTGCCAGTAGTGCGGGACGGTATAATTCACCCCTCCACTTT. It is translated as CASSAGRYNSPLHF.

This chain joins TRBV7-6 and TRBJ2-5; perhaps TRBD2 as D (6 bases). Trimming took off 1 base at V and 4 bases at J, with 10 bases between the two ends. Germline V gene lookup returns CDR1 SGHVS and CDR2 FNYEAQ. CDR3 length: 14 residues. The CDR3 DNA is TGTGCCAGCAGCTTAGGGAGGGGTGGAGAGACCCAGTACTTC. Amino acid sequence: CASSLGRGGETQYF.

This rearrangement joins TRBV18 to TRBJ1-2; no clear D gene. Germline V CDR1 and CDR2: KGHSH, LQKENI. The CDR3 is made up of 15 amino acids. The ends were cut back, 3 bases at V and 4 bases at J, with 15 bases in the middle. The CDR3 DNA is TGTGCCAGCTCACCCGACGGCAACAGCGGCTATGGCTACACCTTC. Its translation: CASSPDGNSGYGYTF.

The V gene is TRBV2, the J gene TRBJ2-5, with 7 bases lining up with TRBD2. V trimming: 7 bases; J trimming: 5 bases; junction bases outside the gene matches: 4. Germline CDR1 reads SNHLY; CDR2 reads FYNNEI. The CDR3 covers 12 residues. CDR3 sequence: CASIQGGETQYF. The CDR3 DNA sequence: TGTGCCAGCATCCAGGGAGGGGAGACCCAGTACTTC. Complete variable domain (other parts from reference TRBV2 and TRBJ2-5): EPEVTQTPSHQVTQMGQEVILRCVPISNHLYFYWYRQILGQKVEFLVSFYNNEISEKSEIFDDQFSVERPDGSNFTLKIRSTKLEDSAMYFCASIQGGETQYFGPGTRLLVL.

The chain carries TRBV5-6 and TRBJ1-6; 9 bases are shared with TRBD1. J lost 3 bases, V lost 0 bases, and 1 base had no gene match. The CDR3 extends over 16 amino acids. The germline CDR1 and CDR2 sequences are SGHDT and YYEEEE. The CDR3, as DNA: TGTGCCAGCAGCTTGGGACAGGGGGTCTATAATTCACCCCTCCACTTT. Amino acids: CASSLGQGVYNSPLHF. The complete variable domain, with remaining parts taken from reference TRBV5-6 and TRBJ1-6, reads DAGVTQSPTHLIKTRGQQVTLRCSPKSGHDTVSWYQQALGQGPQFIFQYYEEEERQRGNFPDRFSGHQFPNYSSELNVNALLLGDSALYLCASSLGQGVYNSPLHFGNGTRLTVT.

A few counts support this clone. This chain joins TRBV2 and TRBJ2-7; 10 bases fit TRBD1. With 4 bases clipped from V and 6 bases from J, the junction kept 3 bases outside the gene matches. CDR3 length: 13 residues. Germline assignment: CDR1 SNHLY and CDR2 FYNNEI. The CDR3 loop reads CASSVDRGGEQYF. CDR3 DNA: TGTGCCAGCAGTGTGGACAGGGGGGGCGAGCAGTACTTC. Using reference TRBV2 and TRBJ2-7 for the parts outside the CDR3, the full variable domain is EPEVTQTPSHQVTQMGQEVILRCVPISNHLYFYWYRQILGQKVEFLVSFYNNEISEKSEIFDDQFSVERPDGSNFTLKIRSTKLEDSAMYFCASSVDRGGEQYFGPGTRLTVT.

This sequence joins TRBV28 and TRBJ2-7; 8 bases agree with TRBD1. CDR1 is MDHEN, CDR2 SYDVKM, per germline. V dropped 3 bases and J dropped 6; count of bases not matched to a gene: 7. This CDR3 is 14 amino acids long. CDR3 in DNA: TGTGCCAGCAGTTTGGGAGGACAGGGTGGCGAGCAGTACTTC. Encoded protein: CASSLGGQGGEQYF. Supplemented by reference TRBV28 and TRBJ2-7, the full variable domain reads DVKVTQSSRYLVKRTGEKVFLECVQDMDHENMFWYRQDPGLGLRLIYFSYDVKMKEKGDIPEGYSVSREKKERFSLILESASTNQTSMYLCASSLGGQGGEQYFGPGTRLTVT.

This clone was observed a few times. DNA of the CDR3: TGTGCCAGCAGCTTCCTCGTAGCGGGTTTCTACGAGCAGTACTTC. Translating it yields CASSFLVAGFYEQYF. This chain uses TRBV7-9 with TRBJ2-7; 7 bases fit TRBD2. The trim removed 3 bases at V and 3 bases at J, leaving 8 bases unmatched. Germline lookup yields CDR1 SEHNR and CDR2 FQNEAQ (reference sequence). The CDR3 extends over 15 amino acids.

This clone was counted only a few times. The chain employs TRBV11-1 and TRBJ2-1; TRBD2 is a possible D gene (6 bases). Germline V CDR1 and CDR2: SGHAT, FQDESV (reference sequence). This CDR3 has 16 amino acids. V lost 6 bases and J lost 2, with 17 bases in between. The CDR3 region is CASRSIQGGTYNEQFF. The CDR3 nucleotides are TGTGCCAGCAGATCAATTCAGGGAGGTACCTACAATGAGCAGTTCTTC. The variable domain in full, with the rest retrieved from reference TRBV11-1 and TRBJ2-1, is EAEVAQSPRYKITEKSQAVAFWCDPISGHATLYWYRQILGQGPELLVQFQDESVVDDSQLPKDRFSAERLKGVDSTLKIQPAELGDSAMYLCASRSIQGGTYNEQFFGPGTRLTVL.

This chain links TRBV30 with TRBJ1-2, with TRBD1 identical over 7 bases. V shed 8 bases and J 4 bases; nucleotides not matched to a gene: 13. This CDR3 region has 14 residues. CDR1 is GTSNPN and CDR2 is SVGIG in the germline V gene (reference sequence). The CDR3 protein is CATETGSVAYGYTF. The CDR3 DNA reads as TGTGCCACGGAGACAGGGAGCGTTGCCTATGGCTACACCTTC. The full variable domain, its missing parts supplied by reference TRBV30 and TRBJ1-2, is SQTIHQWPATLVQPVGSPLSLECTVEGTSNPNLYWYRQAAGRGLQLLFYSVGIGQISSEVPQNLSASRPQDRQFILSSKKLLLSDSGFYLCATETGSVAYGYTFGSGTRLTVV.

This CDR3 reads CASSDHGTGADSGNTIYF. Here the CDR3 DNA reads TGTGCCAGCAGTGACCACGGGACAGGGGCCGATTCTGGAAACACCATATATTTT. The chain is built from TRBV25-1 and TRBJ1-3; 10 nucleotides agree with TRBD1. The CDR3 is made up of 18 amino acids. V lost 3 bases and J lost 1; bases outside the gene matches: 9. Germline values: CDR1 MGHDK, CDR2 SYGVNS.

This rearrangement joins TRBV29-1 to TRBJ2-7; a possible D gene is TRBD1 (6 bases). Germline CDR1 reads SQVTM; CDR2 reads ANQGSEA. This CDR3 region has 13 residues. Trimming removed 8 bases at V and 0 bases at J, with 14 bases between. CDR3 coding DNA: TGCAGCACCTCAGGGGAGAGCTCCTACGAGCAGTACTTC. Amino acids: CSTSGESSYEQYF.

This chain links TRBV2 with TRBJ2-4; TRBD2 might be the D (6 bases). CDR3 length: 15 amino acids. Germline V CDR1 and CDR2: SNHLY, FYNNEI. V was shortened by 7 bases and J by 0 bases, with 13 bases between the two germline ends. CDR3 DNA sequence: TGTGCCAGCATGGGGGGACTCCAAGCCAAAAACATTCAGTACTTC. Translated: CASMGGLQAKNIQYF.

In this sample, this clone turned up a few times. CDR3 in amino acids: CASSLALGQGGDIQYF. In DNA, the CDR3 is TGCGCCAGCAGCTTGGCCCTAGGACAGGGAGGTGACATTCAGTACTTC. This chain links TRBV5-1 with TRBJ2-4; 8 bases match TRBD1. CDR3 length: 16 amino acids. The germline V gene encodes CDR1 SGHRS and CDR2 YFSETQ. V dropped 0 bases and J dropped 8; count of bases not matched to a gene: 10.

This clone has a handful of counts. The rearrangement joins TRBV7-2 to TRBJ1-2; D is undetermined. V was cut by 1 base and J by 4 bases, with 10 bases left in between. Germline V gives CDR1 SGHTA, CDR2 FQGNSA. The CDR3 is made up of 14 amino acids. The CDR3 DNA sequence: TGTGCCAGCAGCTTAGGAGCAAGCCGCTATGGCTACACCTTC. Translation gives CASSLGASRYGYTF.

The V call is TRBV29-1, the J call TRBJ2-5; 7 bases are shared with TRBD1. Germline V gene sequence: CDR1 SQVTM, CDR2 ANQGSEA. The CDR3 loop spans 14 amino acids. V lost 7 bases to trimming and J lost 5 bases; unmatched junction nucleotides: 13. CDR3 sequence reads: CSASTGQARETQYF. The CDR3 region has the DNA TGCAGCGCTTCAACCGGACAGGCAAGGGAGACCCAGTACTTC.

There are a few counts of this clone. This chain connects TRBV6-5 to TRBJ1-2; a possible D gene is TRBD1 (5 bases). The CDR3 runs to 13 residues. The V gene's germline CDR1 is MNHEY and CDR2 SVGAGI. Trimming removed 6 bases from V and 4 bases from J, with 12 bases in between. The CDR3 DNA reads TGTGCCAGCAGCCCCCAGGGACTCTATGGCTACACCTTC. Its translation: CASSPQGLYGYTF.